These T cell receptor beta chains were read from a single sample in a study of Graves' ophthalmopathy and Graves' hyperthyroidism. Each CDR3 protein gets one entry after TCRdb re-called the multiplex PCR reads with MiXCR. The sample lists 600,000 to 950,000 distinct CDR3 sequences, around 40% occurring once. The sample consisted of peripheral blood. These receptors all stem from an adult man with Graves' ophthalmopathy. CDR3s include the opening cysteine and the closing phenylalanine or tryptophan. Each record gives: D gene, J gene, V gene, clone size, CDR3 protein, CDR3 DNA. A D gene is named only where the DNA matches it firmly. A row's size may be missing; if present it is once, few, many or a size class.

TRBD1	TRBJ2-7	TRBV7-9	.	CASSKAPTGDEQYF	TGTGCCAGCAGCAAGGCCCCGACAGGGGACGAGCAGTACTTC
.	TRBJ1-2	TRBV19	.	CASRTAGANHGYTF	TGTGCCAGTCGGACGGCAGGAGCTAACCATGGCTACACCTTC
TRBD2	TRBJ2-7	TRBV7-2	.	CASSQDLYPSGTYEQYF	TGTGCCAGCAGCCAAGATCTTTATCCTAGCGGGACCTACGAGCAGTACTTC
TRBD1	TRBJ2-7	TRBV10-3	.	CASSSKTGTGGWTYEQYF	TGTGCCAGCAGCTCAAAGACCGGGACAGGGGGCTGGACCTACGAGCAGTACTTC
.	TRBJ1-2	TRBV5-6	few	CASSFVGQSYGYTF	TGTGCCAGCAGCTTTGTCGGACAGAGCTATGGCTACACCTTC
TRBD2	TRBJ2-5	TRBV7-9	few	CASSPVLAGGHQETQYF	TGTGCCAGCAGCCCCGTACTAGCGGGGGGGCATCAAGAGACCCAGTACTTC
TRBD1	TRBJ1-4	TRBV29-1	many	CSVEGTGHGEKLFF	TGCAGCGTTGAAGGGACAGGGCACGGCGAAAAACTGTTTTTT
.	TRBJ2-7	TRBV11-2	many	CASSSPAYEQYF	TGTGCCAGCAGCTCCCCCGCCTACGAGCAGTACTTC
TRBD1	TRBJ2-5	TRBV9	many	CASSVVSGQGAVQYF	TGTGCCAGCAGCGTAGTGTCGGGACAGGGGGCTGTCCAGTACTTC
.	TRBJ1-5	TRBV24-1	.	CAPIPGTLSQPRHF	TGTGCTCCCATCCCCGGGACCCTAAGTCAGCCCCGGCATTTT
.	TRBJ1-1	TRBV3-1	.	CASSPRSGGTEAFF	TGTGCCAGCAGCCCCCGTTCGGGGGGGACTGAAGCTTTCTTT
.	TRBJ1-2	TRBV25-1	many	CASSESYGYTF	TGTGCCAGCAGTGAATCCTATGGCTACACCTTC
.	TRBJ1-1	TRBV2	few	CASSFQGITEAFF	TGTGCCAGCAGTTTTCAGGGAATCACTGAAGCTTTCTTT
.	TRBJ1-1	TRBV19	many	CASSRGRQEAFF	TGTGCCAGTAGTAGGGGGAGACAGGAAGCTTTCTTT
TRBD1	TRBJ2-1	TRBV7-9	.	CASSLDGTAYNEQFF	TGTGCCAGCAGCTTAGATGGGACAGCCTACAATGAGCAGTTCTTC
.	TRBJ1-2	TRBV7-2	.	CASRQGAATWGYTF	TGTGCCAGCAGACAGGGCGCGGCGACTTGGGGCTACACCTTC
.	TRBJ1-1	TRBV29-1	.	CSYRGNTEAFF	TGCAGTTATCGGGGGAACACTGAAGCTTTCTTT
TRBD1	TRBJ1-3	TRBV9	many	CASSPLEQGARNTIYF	TGTGCCAGCAGCCCCCTGGAACAGGGGGCGAGAAACACCATATATTTT
TRBD2	TRBJ2-5	TRBV27	.	CASSPQTSGEETQYF	TGTGCCAGCAGCCCGCAGACTAGCGGAGAAGAGACCCAGTACTTC
TRBD1	TRBJ2-6	TRBV20-1	many	CSASGTGVDGANVLTF	TGCAGTGCTTCCGGGACAGGGGTGGATGGGGCCAACGTCCTGACTTTC
TRBD1	TRBJ1-6	TRBV29-1	.	CSPRGGQGNSPLHF	TGCAGCCCCCGGGGGGGACAGGGCAATTCACCCCTCCACTTT
.	TRBJ1-2	TRBV24-1	once	CATSDVLYGYTF	TGTGCCACCAGTGACGTCCTGTATGGCTACACCTTC
.	TRBJ2-5	TRBV7-6	.	CASSPRPSVQETQYF	TGTGCCAGCAGCCCCCGACCAAGCGTCCAAGAGACCCAGTACTTC
TRBD1	TRBJ1-6	TRBV7-9	.	CASSLFETGRTPLHF	TGTGCCAGCAGCCTCTTTGAGACAGGGAGAACACCCCTCCACTTT
.	TRBJ2-5	TRBV12-3/TRBV12-4	few	CASSFRAGSSQYF	TGTGCCAGCAGTTTCCGGGCAGGGTCATCCCAGTACTTC
.	TRBJ2-6	TRBV25-1	.	CASSSPGTSLGTEAF	TGTGCCAGCAGCTCGCCGGGGACCTCACTGGGCACTGAAGCTTTC
.	TRBJ1-1	TRBV7-2	.	CASSPIRENTEAFF	TGTGCCAGCAGCCCAATCAGGGAGAACACTGAAGCTTTCTTT
.	TRBJ2-5	TRBV24-1	many	CATSEGYQETQYF	TGTGCCACCAGTGAGGGGTACCAAGAGACCCAGTACTTC
.	TRBJ1-1	TRBV2	.	CASSEWQGNTEAFF	TGTGCCAGCAGTGAATGGCAAGGGAACACTGAAGCTTTCTTT
TRBD1	TRBJ1-3	TRBV7-9	few	CASSPGTGVDGTIYF	TGTGCCAGCAGCCCCGGGACAGGGGTAGATGGCACCATATATTTT
.	TRBJ2-5	TRBV7-9	few	CASSQSDGETQYF	TGTGCCAGCAGCCAGAGCGACGGAGAGACCCAGTACTTC
.	TRBJ1-2	TRBV7-9	few	CASSLRDRVNFNYGYTF	TGTGCCAGCAGCCTCCGGGACCGAGTAAACTTCAACTATGGCTACACCTTC
TRBD2	TRBJ2-5	TRBV11-2	.	CASSLIAGASGKQETQYF	TGTGCCAGCAGCTTAATAGCCGGGGCTAGCGGAAAACAAGAGACCCAGTACTTC
.	TRBJ1-1	TRBV10-3	many	CAISESLVQPRTGRTEAFF	TGTGCCATCAGTGAGTCGTTGGTCCAGCCACGAACAGGCCGTACTGAAGCTTTCTTT
.	TRBJ1-2	TRBV9	many	CASSRDGNYGYTF	TGTGCCAGCAGCCGGGACGGGAACTATGGCTACACCTTC
.	TRBJ2-2	TRBV10-3	many	CAISGLGTGELFF	TGTGCCATCAGTGGACTGGGAACCGGGGAGCTGTTTTTT
TRBD1	TRBJ2-7	TRBV18	.	CASSPPGSGGYEQYF	TGTGCCAGCTCACCACCGGGTTCAGGGGGTTACGAGCAGTACTTC
.	TRBJ1-1	TRBV9	few	CASSDDAGEVEAFF	TGTGCCAGCAGCGATGATGCAGGGGAGGTTGAAGCTTTCTTT
TRBD1	TRBJ2-7	TRBV11-2	few	CASSYDLGTGNYEQYF	TGTGCCAGCAGCTACGATCTTGGGACAGGAAATTACGAGCAGTACTTC
.	TRBJ1-6	TRBV5-8	many	CASSLGSGSGAPLHF	TGTGCCAGCAGCTTGGGATCGGGGTCTGGGGCACCCCTCCACTTT
.	TRBJ1-2	TRBV10-3	few	CASSRYSNPNYGYTF	TGTGCCAGCAGTCGCTACAGCAACCCTAACTATGGCTACACCTTC
.	TRBJ1-5	TRBV9	few	CASSVEQGFGQPQHF	TGTGCCAGCAGCGTAGAACAGGGCTTCGGTCAGCCCCAGCATTTT
.	TRBJ1-1	TRBV7-9	many	CASGRVNTEAFF	TGTGCCAGCGGCCGGGTGAACACTGAAGCTTTCTTT
.	TRBJ1-1	TRBV7-2	many	CASSPGVTNTEAFF	TGTGCCAGCAGCCCAGGGGTGACAAATACTGAAGCTTTCTTT
.	TRBJ1-2	TRBV4-1	.	CASSQDPTMGVRWRYGYTF	TGCGCCAGCAGCCAAGATCCTACCATGGGTGTTCGGTGGCGTTATGGCTACACCTTC